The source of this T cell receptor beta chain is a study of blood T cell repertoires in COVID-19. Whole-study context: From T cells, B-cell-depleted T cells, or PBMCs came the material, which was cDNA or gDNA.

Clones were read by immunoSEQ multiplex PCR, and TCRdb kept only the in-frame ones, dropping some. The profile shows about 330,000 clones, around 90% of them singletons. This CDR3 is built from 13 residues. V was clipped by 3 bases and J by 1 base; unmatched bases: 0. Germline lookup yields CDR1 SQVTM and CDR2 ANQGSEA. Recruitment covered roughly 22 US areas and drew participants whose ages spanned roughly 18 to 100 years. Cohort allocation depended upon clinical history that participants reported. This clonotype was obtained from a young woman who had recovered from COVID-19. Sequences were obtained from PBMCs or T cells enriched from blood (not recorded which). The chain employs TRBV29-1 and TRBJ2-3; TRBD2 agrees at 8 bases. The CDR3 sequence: CSVDGGGTDTQYF. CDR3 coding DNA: TGCAGCGTTGACGGGGGGGGCACAGATACGCAGTATTTT.